These 6 T cell receptor beta chains were all obtained from the same sample, sequenced in a study of blood T cells in healthy people across ages. Combining a sample-barcoded 5' primer with a J-beta primer mix, a second PCR ran for roughly 7 to 11 cycles. Via MiXCR, TCRdb re-called the 5' RACE reads, giving one row per CDR3 protein. The sample yields approximately 900,000 distinct CDR3 sequences, roughly 29% seen once. These same data were also listed under a study on T cells of mothers and their children.

The material sequenced was blood. All receptors derive from a woman in her thirties or forties in good health.

This clonotype came up many times. This chain uses TRBV12-3 or TRBV12-4 with TRBJ2-7; a weak D match, TRBD1 (6 bases). Trimming left V 5 bases short and J 4 bases short, with 12 bases between. The CDR3 is 13 amino acids. CDR3 sequence reads: CASSPGATYEQYF. For the CDR3, the DNA is TGTGCCAGCAGTCCAGGGGCCACGTACGAGCAGTACTTC.

Concerning this clonotype: Since the CDR3 does not end with the conserved phenylalanine or tryptophan, this likely comes from a read error. V is TRBV7-9 and J is TRBJ1-5, with TRBD1 matching over 8 bases. CDR1 is SEHNR and CDR2 is FQNEAQ in the germline V gene (reference sequence). The CDR3 has 15 residues. V lost 1 base, J lost 4 bases, and 3 bases stayed unmatched. This chain's CDR3 is CASSLEGTGNQPQHV. The CDR3, as DNA: TGTGCCAGCAGCTTAGAGGGGACAGGTAATCAGCCCCAGCATGTT.

This clonotype was counted ten times or more. CDR3: CSAPSSTSGGLYEQYF. As DNA, the CDR3 is TGCAGTGCTCCCTCCTCGACTAGCGGGGGACTCTACGAGCAGTACTTC. V is TRBV20-1 and J is TRBJ2-7; 12 nucleotides agree with TRBD2. V was pared by 5 bases and J by 3 bases, with 11 bases of the junction left unmatched. The CDR3 totals 16 residues. Germline loops: CDR1 DFQATT, CDR2 SNEGSKA (reference sequence).

Ten or more counts support this clonotype. The chain recombines TRBV5-1 with TRBJ1-2, with D uncertain. The V gene lost 6 bases and the J gene lost 2 bases, with 14 bases spanning the gap. The CDR3 has 14 amino acids. The germline V gene encodes CDR1 SGHRS and CDR2 YFSETQ. This CDR3 reads CASTVSPGNYGYTF. Written as DNA, the CDR3 is TGCGCCAGCACCGTAAGCCCAGGAAACTATGGCTACACCTTC.

This clonotype has just one count. The chain carries TRBV28 and TRBJ1-1, with 8 bases aligning to TRBD1. In germline, CDR1 is MDHEN, CDR2 SYDVKM. This CDR3 has 14 amino acids. Unmatched junction bases numbered 8, after V lost 5 bases and J lost 6 bases. CDR3 coding DNA: TGTGCCAGCAGTGGGGCAGGGGGCCTCGCTGAAGCTTTCTTT. As protein: CASSGAGGLAEAFF.

A remark on this clonotype: A much larger clone differs from this one at a single base, so this may be a read error. This rearrangement joins TRBV7-2 to TRBJ1-2; D is unclear. There are 14 residues in the CDR3. CDR1 is SGHTA and CDR2 is FQGNSA in the germline V gene. The CDR3, as DNA: TGTGCCGGCAGCTTAGAAGTTCAGAACTATGGCTACACCTTC. Amino acid sequence: CAGSLEVQNYGYTF.